This TCR beta chain was identified in a study of blood T cell repertoires in COVID-19. On the study more broadly: Samples came from the United States, Italy and Spain, spanning acute and convalescent COVID-19. Sample material is recorded as cDNA or gDNA derived from T cells, B-cell-depleted T cells, or PBMCs.

This CDR3 has 13 residues. Germline V gives CDR1 LGHDT, CDR2 YNNKEL (reference sequence). V gave up 8 bases and J gave up 5 bases; unmatched junction bases: 8. In the original workflow: Researchers report that nucleated cell counts were estimated from reference gene primer amplification. This table comes from immunoSEQ multiplex PCR, and its TCRdb copy is limited to in-frame clones, with some not included. That table gives V, J and clone size, and the DNA gave D and trimming. The table has about 270,000 clones, 65% to 90% seen once. The clonotype comes from a human donor in a cohort sampled during active COVID-19. J is TRBJ2-7 and V is TRBV3-1 (or the pseudogene TRBV3-2), with TRBD2 matching over 8 bases. Source material: peripheral blood. CDR3 amino acids: CASGTRVNHEQYF. The CDR3, as DNA: TGTGCCAGCGGGACTAGAGTCAACCACGAGCAGTACTTC.